The entry below describes one T cell receptor (beta chain). This sample stems from a study of blood T cell repertoires in COVID-19. V dropped 7 bases and J dropped 4; count of bases not matched to a gene: 7. CDR3 length: 13 residues. The V gene's germline CDR1 is MDHEN and CDR2 SYDVKM. Participants' reported clinical history set cohort assignment. Original handling: Reference gene primer amplification gave nucleated cell count estimates. Only in-frame clones appear in the TCRdb table, and some are missing; sequencing was by immunoSEQ multiplex PCR. The DNA was the basis for D and trimming; V, J and clone size are from that table. The sample holds 250,000 to 400,000 clones; 75% to 90% are singletons and the top ten take roughly 5.3%.

This clonotype was sampled from a man aged 55-75 years who had recovered from COVID-19. The sequencing input was PBMCs or T cells enriched from blood (not recorded which). The chain joins TRBV28 to TRBJ2-7; 7 bases agree with TRBD2. Written as DNA, the CDR3 is TGTGCCAGCACCTCTTGGGGGGGTTACGAGCAGTACTTC. The encoded protein is CASTSWGGYEQYF. Together with reference TRBV28 and TRBJ2-7, the CDR3 gives the full variable domain: DVKVTQSSRYLVKRTGEKVFLECVQDMDHENMFWYRQDPGLGLRLIYFSYDVKMKEKGDIPEGYSVSREKKERFSLILESASTNQTSMYLCASTSWGGYEQYFGPGTRLTVT.